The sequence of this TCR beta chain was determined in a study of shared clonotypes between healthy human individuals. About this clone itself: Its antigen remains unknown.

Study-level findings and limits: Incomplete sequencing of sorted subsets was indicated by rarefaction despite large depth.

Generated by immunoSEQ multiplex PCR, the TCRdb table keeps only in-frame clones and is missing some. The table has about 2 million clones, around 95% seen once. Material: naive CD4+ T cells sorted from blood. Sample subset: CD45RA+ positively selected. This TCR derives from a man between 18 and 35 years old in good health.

CDR3 amino acids: CASRSAGGELSYEQYF. The CDR3 DNA sequence: TGTGCCAGCAGATCAGCGGGGGGTGAACTTTCCTACGAGCAGTACTTC. The chain carries TRBV28 and TRBJ2-7; 9 nucleotides match TRBD2. The CDR3 consists of 16 residues. The germline V gene encodes CDR1 MDHEN and CDR2 SYDVKM. V lost 6 bases to trimming and J lost 1 base; unmatched junction nucleotides: 10.